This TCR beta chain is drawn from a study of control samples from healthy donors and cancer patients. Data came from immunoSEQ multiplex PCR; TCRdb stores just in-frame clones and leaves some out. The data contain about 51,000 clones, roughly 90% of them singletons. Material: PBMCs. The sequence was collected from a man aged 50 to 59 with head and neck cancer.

The CDR3 DNA is TGTGCCAGCTCACCCGGACTAGCGGGAGGGCCAACTAGCACAGATACGCAGTATTTT. It is translated as CASSPGLAGGPTSTDTQYF. The chain combines TRBV18 with TRBJ2-3, with 15 bases lining up with TRBD2. The germline V gene encodes CDR1 KGHSH and CDR2 LQKENI. V lost 3 bases, J lost 0 bases, and 7 bases stayed unmatched. The CDR3 loop spans 19 amino acids.